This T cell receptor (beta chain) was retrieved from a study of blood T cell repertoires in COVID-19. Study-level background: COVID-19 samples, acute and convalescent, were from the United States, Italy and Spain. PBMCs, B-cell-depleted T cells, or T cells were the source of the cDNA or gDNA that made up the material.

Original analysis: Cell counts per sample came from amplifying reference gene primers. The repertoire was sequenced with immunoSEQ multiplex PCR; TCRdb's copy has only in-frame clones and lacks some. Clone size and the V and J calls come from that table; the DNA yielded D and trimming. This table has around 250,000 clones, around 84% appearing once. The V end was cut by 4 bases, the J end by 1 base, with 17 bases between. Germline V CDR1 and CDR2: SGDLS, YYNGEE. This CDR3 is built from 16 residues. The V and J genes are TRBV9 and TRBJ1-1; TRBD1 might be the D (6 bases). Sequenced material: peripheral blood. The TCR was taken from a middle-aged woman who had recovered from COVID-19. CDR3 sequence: CASSPMDSSENTEAFF. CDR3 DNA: TGTGCCAGCAGCCCAATGGACAGTTCAGAGAACACTGAAGCTTTCTTT.